The 22 T cell receptor beta chains below were found in one sample sequenced in a study of T cells after yellow fever vaccination. TCRdb passed the 5' RACE reads through MiXCR, listing each CDR3 protein once. The sample records around 340,000 distinct CDR3 sequences, around 12% being singletons. Sequencing used CD4+ T cells sorted from PBMCs, obtained 15 days after the yellow fever booster vaccination. These receptors came from a man younger than 30 who received the YFV17D yellow fever vaccine.

This clonotype was found a few times. The chain recombines TRBV5-1 with TRBJ1-3; D is uncertain. V lost 0 bases, J lost 0 bases, and 7 bases lay in between. The CDR3 is 15 amino acids. Germline V gene lookup returns CDR1 SGHRS and CDR2 YFSETQ. For the CDR3, the DNA is TGCGCCAGCAGCTTGGCCATCAACTCTGGAAACACCATATATTTT. This sequence encodes CASSLAINSGNTIYF.

This clonotype turned up a few times. The CDR3 bases are TGTGCCAGCAGTCTAGGAGGGACAGCATTTAAAGTCACCGGGGAGCTGTTTTTT. Amino acids: CASSLGGTAFKVTGELFF. J is TRBJ2-2 and V is TRBV6-1, with D perhaps matching TRBD1 (7 bases). Trimming took 5 bases from V and 4 from J, leaving 23 bases between them. The length of the CDR3 is 18 residues. Germline assignment: CDR1 MNHNS and CDR2 SASEGT.

The chain employs TRBV6-5 and TRBJ1-4; D may be TRBD1 (5 bases). V was clipped by 5 bases and J by 8 bases, with 18 bases between them. The CDR3 has 15 residues. Germline V lookup: CDR1 MNHEY, CDR2 SVGAGI. The CDR3 DNA reads as TGTGCCAGCAGTCGGAACGGGAGAAGGGGCGAAAAACTGTTTTTT. Translated: CASSRNGRRGEKLFF.

The V call is TRBV5-6, the J call TRBJ1-2; D is ambiguous. The CDR3 spans 15 residues. The V gene's germline CDR1 is SGHDT and CDR2 YYEEEE. With 0 bases removed from V and 4 bases from J, the gap between germline ends came to 13 bases. The DNA for the CDR3 is TGTGCCAGCAGCTTGGGCCCTATGCAAGGCTATGGCTACACCTTC. Its translation is CASSLGPMQGYGYTF. The variable domain in full, completed from reference TRBV5-6 and TRBJ1-2, reads DAGVTQSPTHLIKTRGQQVTLRCSPKSGHDTVSWYQQALGQGPQFIFQYYEEEERQRGNFPDRFSGHQFPNYSSELNVNALLLGDSALYLCASSLGPMQGYGYTFGSGTRLTVV.

The gene calls are TRBV28 and TRBJ2-7; D unresolved. The CDR3 has 16 amino acids. Germline CDR1 MDHEN, CDR2 SYDVKM. V lost 2 bases, J lost 0 bases, and 14 bases lay in between. CDR3 nucleotides: TGTGCCAGCAGTTTAAGTAGTGTCGGCCACTCCTACGAGCAGTACTTC. This gives the protein CASSLSSVGHSYEQYF.

This clonotype appeared a few times. The J gene is TRBJ2-7, the V gene TRBV6-5; 10 nucleotides agree with TRBD2. Germline CDR1 MNHEY, CDR2 SVGAGI. With 5 bases clipped from V and 7 bases from J, the junction kept 8 bases outside the gene matches. The CDR3 spans 14 residues. Here the CDR3 reads CASSQAGGLEEQYF. The DNA of the CDR3 is TGTGCCAGCAGTCAAGCGGGGGGGCTCGAAGAGCAGTACTTC.

This clonotype was seen more than once but under ten times. The CDR3 nucleotides read TGTGCCAGCACGGTCGCCCCCATGGGGACCCAGTACTTC. Its translation: CASTVAPMGTQYF. V usage is TRBV2 and J usage is TRBJ2-5, with D hard to call. CDR1 and CDR2 from the germline V gene are SNHLY and FYNNEI. CDR3 length equals 13 residues. V was clipped by 7 bases and J by 7 bases, with 16 bases between them.

This chain connects TRBV7-2 to TRBJ1-1, with D uncertain. The V gene lost 4 bases and the J gene lost 4 bases, with 16 bases spanning the gap. Per germline, CDR1 SGHTA and CDR2 FQGNSA. CDR3 length equals 15 residues. The CDR3 is CASSSVGVSGTEAFF. The CDR3 nucleotides read TGTGCCAGCAGCTCCGTCGGGGTCTCGGGCACTGAAGCTTTCTTT.

The chain employs TRBV6-1 and TRBJ1-3; TRBD1 matches at 10 bases. CDR3 length: 17 amino acids. The ends lost 6 bases at V and 0 bases at J; junction bases unmatched: 8. CDR1 is MNHNS, CDR2 SASEGT, per germline. CDR3 region: CASRPGTGVFSGNTIYF. CDR3 sequence (DNA): TGTGCCAGCAGGCCGGGGACAGGGGTCTTCTCTGGAAACACCATATATTTT.

The rearrangement uses TRBV2 and TRBJ1-2, with D hard to call. Trimming shortened V by 7 bases and J by 7 bases, and 16 bases separated the two germline ends. This CDR3 has 13 residues. The germline gives CDR1 SNHLY, CDR2 FYNNEI. The CDR3 is CASTPLQPSGYTF. The CDR3 nucleotides are TGTGCCAGCACCCCCCTGCAGCCATCTGGCTACACCTTC.

The gene calls are TRBV11-2 and TRBJ2-7; D might be TRBD1 (5 bases). With 3 bases removed from V and 2 bases from J, the gap between germline ends came to 11 bases. The CDR3 loop spans 14 amino acids. Germline CDR1 and CDR2: SGHAT and FQNNGV. The CDR3 loop reads CASSFGQRTYEQYF. CDR3 nucleotide sequence: TGTGCCAGCAGCTTTGGACAACGTACCTACGAGCAGTACTTC.

The chain combines TRBV6-6 with TRBJ1-1, with a possible D match to TRBD1 (6 bases). Germline-derived CDR1 and CDR2 are MNHNY and SVGAGI (reference sequence). The CDR3 consists of 14 residues. V was shortened by 5 bases and J by 6 bases, with 16 bases between the two germline ends. CDR3 sequence (DNA): TGTGCCAGCAGTGACTACGGACAGATGCCTGAAGCTTTCTTT. This translates into CASSDYGQMPEAFF.

Here the CDR3 reads CASSARTGEETQYF. The DNA for the CDR3 is TGTGCCAGCAGCGCCAGAACAGGGGAAGAGACCCAGTACTTC. J is TRBJ2-5 and V is TRBV9; 7 positions agree with TRBD1. The germline CDR1 and CDR2 sequences are SGDLS and YYNGEE. CDR3 length equals 14 residues. After removal of 3 bases from V and 3 bases from J, the junction contained 5 bases not matched to a gene.

The chain joins TRBV10-3 to TRBJ2-3; TRBD2 matches 12 bases. The CDR3 extends over 14 amino acids. The ends lost 10 bases at V and 4 bases at J; junction bases unmatched: 6. Germline CDR1 reads ENHRY; CDR2 reads SYGVKD. CDR3 in amino acids: CATLTSGGSDTQYF. The CDR3 nucleotides read TGTGCCACACTGACTAGCGGGGGATCAGATACGCAGTATTTT.

This clonotype has a handful of counts. The chain combines TRBV7-2 with TRBJ1-3, with D hard to call. Trimming took 0 bases from V and 3 from J, leaving 6 bases between them. The CDR3 spans 14 residues. Germline V lookup: CDR1 SGHTA, CDR2 FQGNSA. The CDR3: CASSLAGDGNTIYF. The CDR3, as DNA: TGTGCCAGCAGCTTAGCCGGGGATGGAAACACCATATATTTT.

This clonotype was recorded a few times. The chain links TRBV20-1 to TRBJ1-4; 7 bases line up with TRBD1. V trimming: 6 bases; J trimming: 2 bases; junction bases outside the gene matches: 3. This CDR3 comprises 13 residues. Germline V CDR1 and CDR2: DFQATT, SNEGSKA (reference sequence). CDR3 DNA: TGCAGTGCACTGACAGGGACTAATGAAAAACTGTTTTTT. Residues: CSALTGTNEKLFF.

This clonotype was counted only a few times. This chain connects TRBV7-2 to TRBJ1-1; the match to TRBD1 covers 8 bases. The CDR3 extends over 15 amino acids. V was clipped by 5 bases and J by 1 base; unmatched bases: 6. The germline gives CDR1 SGHTA, CDR2 FQGNSA. CDR3 amino acids: CASSLRDRTNTEAFF. The CDR3 bases are TGTGCCAGCAGCCTACGGGACAGGACGAACACTGAAGCTTTCTTT.

This clonotype was seen a handful of times. V usage is TRBV3-1 and J usage is TRBJ2-7; 8 bases align to TRBD1. Germline CDR1 is LGHDT and CDR2 is YNNKEL (reference sequence). Losses at the gene ends were 6 bases for V and 3 bases for J; bases not matched to a gene: 7. CDR3 size: 14 residues. In DNA, the CDR3 is TGTGCCAGCAGGTCGACAGGACAGGGCTACGAGCAGTACTTC. Encoded protein: CASRSTGQGYEQYF.

This clonotype was recorded many times. V and J are TRBV5-1 and TRBJ1-1; D gene unclear. The CDR3 runs to 14 residues. Germline V gene lookup returns CDR1 SGHRS and CDR2 YFSETQ. Trimming took 4 bases from V and 3 from J, leaving 13 bases between them. This chain's CDR3 is CASSLPGSYTEAFF. The CDR3 DNA reads as TGCGCCAGCAGCCTGCCCGGGAGCTACACTGAAGCTTTCTTT.

There are a few counts of this clonotype. The chain employs TRBV5-1 and TRBJ2-1, with 10 bases matching TRBD2. CDR1 is SGHRS and CDR2 is YFSETQ in the germline V gene. The length of the CDR3 is 15 residues. Trimming cost V 1 base and J 4 bases; bases outside gene matches: 2. The CDR3 reads CASSLLAGDYNEQFF. In DNA form, the CDR3 reads TGCGCCAGCAGCTTGCTAGCGGGGGATTACAATGAGCAGTTCTTC.

This chain joins TRBV24-1 and TRBJ2-3, with a weak D call TRBD2 (6 bases). V lost 8 bases to trimming and J lost 10 bases, with 15 bases between them. This CDR3 region has 12 residues. The germline gives CDR1 KGHDR, CDR2 SFDVKD. The CDR3 spells CATKSEAGAQYF. The CDR3 DNA follows: TGTGCCACCAAGTCTGAAGCGGGCGCGCAGTATTTT.

The chain recombines TRBV5-1 with TRBJ2-1; 9 bases are a match to TRBD1. CDR3 length equals 15 residues. J was trimmed by 6 bases and V by 3 bases; bases with no gene match: 7. In germline, CDR1 is SGHRS, CDR2 YFSETQ. Written as DNA, the CDR3 is TGCGCCAGCAGCTCCCCGGGACAGGGAGGCAATGAGCAGTTCTTC. It yields the protein CASSSPGQGGNEQFF.